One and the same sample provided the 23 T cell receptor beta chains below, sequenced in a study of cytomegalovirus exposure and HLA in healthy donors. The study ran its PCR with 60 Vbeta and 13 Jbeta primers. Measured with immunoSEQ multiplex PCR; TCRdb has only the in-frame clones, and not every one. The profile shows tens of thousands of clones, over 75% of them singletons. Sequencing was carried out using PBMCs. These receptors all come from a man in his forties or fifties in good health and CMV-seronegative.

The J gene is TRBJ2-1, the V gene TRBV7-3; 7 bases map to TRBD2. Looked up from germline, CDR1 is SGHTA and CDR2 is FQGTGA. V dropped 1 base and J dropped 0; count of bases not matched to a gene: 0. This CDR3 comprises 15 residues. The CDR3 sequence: CASSLSGGSYNEQFF. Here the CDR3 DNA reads TGTGCCAGCAGCTTAAGCGGGGGCTCCTACAATGAGCAGTTCTTC.

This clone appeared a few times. The CDR3 sequence: CASRQGTSTDTQYF. Here the CDR3 DNA reads TGCGCCAGCAGGCAGGGAACAAGCACAGATACGCAGTATTTT. The chain employs TRBV5-1 and TRBJ2-3; a weak D match, TRBD1 (5 bases). V lost 5 bases, J lost 0 bases, and 10 bases lay in between. The germline gives CDR1 SGHRS, CDR2 YFSETQ. The CDR3 is made up of 14 amino acids.

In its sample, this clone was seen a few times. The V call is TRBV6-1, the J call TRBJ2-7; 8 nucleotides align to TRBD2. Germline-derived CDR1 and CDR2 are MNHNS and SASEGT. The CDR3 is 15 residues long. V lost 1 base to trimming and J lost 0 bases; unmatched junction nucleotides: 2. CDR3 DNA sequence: TGTGCCAGCAGTGAAGGACTAGCGATCTCCTACGAGCAGTACTTC. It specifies CASSEGLAISYEQYF.

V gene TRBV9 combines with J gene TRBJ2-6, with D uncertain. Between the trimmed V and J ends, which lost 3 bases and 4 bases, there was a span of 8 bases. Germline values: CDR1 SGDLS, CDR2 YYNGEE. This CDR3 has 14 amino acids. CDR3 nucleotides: TGTGCCAGCAGCGCCCTATCCGGGGCCAACGTCCTGACTTTC. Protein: CASSALSGANVLTF.

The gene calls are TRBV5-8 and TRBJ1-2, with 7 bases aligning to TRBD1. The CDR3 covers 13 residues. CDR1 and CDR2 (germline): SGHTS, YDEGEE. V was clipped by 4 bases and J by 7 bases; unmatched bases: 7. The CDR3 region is CASSPDREFGYTF. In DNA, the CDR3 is TGTGCCAGCAGCCCTGACAGGGAGTTTGGCTACACCTTC.

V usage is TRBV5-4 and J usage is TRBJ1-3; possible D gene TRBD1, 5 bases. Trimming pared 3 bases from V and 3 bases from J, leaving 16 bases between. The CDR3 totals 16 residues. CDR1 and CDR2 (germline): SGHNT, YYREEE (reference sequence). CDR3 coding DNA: TGTGCCAGCAGCTACTCCGCAGGGACTGGTGGAAACACCATATATTTT. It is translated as CASSYSAGTGGNTIYF.

This CDR3 reads CASSLNAGGFGYTF. CDR3 nucleotides: TGTGCCAGCAGCTTAAACGCAGGGGGCTTTGGCTACACCTTC. The V call is TRBV7-2, the J call TRBJ1-2, with 8 bases fitting TRBD1. Germline V lookup: CDR1 SGHTA, CDR2 FQGNSA. Unmatched junction bases numbered 6, after V lost 2 bases and J lost 7 bases. The CDR3 length is 14 residues.

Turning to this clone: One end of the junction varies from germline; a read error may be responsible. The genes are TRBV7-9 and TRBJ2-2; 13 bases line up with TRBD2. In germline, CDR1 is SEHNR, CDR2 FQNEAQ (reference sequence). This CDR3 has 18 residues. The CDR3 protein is CSSSLVPGLAGQTGELFF. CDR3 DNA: TGTTCCAGCAGCCTCGTCCCGGGACTAGCGGGACAGACCGGGGAGCTGTTTTTT.

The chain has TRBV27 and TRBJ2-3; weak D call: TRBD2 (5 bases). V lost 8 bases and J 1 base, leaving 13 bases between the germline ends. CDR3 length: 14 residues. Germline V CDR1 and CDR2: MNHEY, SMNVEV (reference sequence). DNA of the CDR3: TGTGCCAGCGGGGAGCAGCCTGGCACAGATACGCAGTATTTT. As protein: CASGEQPGTDTQYF.

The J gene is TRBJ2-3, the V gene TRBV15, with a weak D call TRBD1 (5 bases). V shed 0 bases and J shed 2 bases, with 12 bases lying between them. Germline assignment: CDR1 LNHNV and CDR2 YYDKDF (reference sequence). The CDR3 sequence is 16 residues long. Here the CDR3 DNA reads TGTGCCACCAGCAGAGATCCAGACAGCTTCACAGATACGCAGTATTTT. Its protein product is CATSRDPDSFTDTQYF.

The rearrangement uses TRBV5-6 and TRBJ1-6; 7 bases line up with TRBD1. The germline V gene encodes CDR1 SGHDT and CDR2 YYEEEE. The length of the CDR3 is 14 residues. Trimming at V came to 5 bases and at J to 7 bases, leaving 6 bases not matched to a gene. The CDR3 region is CASRTGTGNSPLHF. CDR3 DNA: TGTGCCAGCAGGACAGGGACCGGGAATTCACCCCTCCACTTT. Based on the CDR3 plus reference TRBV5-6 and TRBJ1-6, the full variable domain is DAGVTQSPTHLIKTRGQQVTLRCSPKSGHDTVSWYQQALGQGPQFIFQYYEEEERQRGNFPDRFSGHQFPNYSSELNVNALLLGDSALYLCASRTGTGNSPLHFGNGTRLTVT.

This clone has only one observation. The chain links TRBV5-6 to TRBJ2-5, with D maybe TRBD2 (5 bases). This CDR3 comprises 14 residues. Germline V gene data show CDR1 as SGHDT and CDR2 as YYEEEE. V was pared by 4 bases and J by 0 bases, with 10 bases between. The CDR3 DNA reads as TGTGCCAGCAGCCCCGGACTGTACCAAGAGACCCAGTACTTC. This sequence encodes CASSPGLYQETQYF.

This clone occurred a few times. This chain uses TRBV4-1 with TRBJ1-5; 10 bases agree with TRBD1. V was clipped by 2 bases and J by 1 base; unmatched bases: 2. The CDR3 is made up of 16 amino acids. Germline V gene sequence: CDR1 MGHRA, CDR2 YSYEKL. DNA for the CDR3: TGCGCCAGCAGCCAACCGGGACAGGGGAGCAATCAGCCCCAGCATTTT. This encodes CASSQPGQGSNQPQHF.

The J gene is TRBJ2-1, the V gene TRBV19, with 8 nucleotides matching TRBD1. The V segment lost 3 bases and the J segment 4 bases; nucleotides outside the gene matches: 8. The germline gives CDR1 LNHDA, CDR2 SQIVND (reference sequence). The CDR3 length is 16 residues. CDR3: CASSMAPGTGYNEQFF. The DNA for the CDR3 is TGTGCCAGTAGTATGGCCCCCGGGACAGGTTACAATGAGCAGTTCTTC.

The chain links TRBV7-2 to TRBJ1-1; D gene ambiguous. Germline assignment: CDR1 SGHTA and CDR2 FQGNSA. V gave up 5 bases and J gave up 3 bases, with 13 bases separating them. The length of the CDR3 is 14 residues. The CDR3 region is CASSPSWGDTEAFF. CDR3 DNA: TGTGCCAGCAGCCCTTCCTGGGGAGACACTGAAGCTTTCTTT.

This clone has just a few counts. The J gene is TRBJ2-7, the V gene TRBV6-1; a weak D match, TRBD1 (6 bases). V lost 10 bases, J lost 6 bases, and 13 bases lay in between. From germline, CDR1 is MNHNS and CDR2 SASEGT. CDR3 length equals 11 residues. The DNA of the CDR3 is TGTGCCACACAGACAGGCGGCGAGCAGTACTTC. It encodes CATQTGGEQYF.

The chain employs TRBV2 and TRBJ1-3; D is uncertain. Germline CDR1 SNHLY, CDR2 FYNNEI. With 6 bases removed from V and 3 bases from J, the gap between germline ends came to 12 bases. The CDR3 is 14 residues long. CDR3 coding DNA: TGTGCCAGCAGGCGAGCCCAGGATGGAAACACCATATATTTT. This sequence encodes CASRRAQDGNTIYF.

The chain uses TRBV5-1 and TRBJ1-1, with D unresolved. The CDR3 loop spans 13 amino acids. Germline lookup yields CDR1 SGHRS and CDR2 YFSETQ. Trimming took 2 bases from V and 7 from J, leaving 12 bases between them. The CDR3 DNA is TGCGCCAGCAGCTTTCTCGCCTCAGGTGAAGCTTTCTTT. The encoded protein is CASSFLASGEAFF. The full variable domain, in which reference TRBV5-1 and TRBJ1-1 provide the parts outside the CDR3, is KAGVTQTPRYLIKTRGQQVTLSCSPISGHRSVSWYQQTPGQGLQFLFEYFSETQRNKGNFPGRFSGRQFSNSRSEMNVSTLELGDSALYLCASSFLASGEAFFGQGTRLTVV.

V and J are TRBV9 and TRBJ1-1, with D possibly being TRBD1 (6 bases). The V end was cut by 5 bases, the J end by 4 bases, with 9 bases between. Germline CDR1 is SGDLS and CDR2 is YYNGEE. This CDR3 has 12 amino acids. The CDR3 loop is CASSRDITEAFF. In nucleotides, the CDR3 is TGTGCCAGCAGTCGGGACATCACTGAAGCTTTCTTT.

The CDR3 protein is CASSRQGVDYGYTF. In nucleotides, the CDR3 is TGTGCCAGCAGCCGACAGGGGGTCGACTATGGCTACACCTTC. The chain carries TRBV2 and TRBJ1-2; 9 bases align to TRBD1. V lost 6 bases to trimming and J lost 3 bases; unmatched junction nucleotides: 5. Germline V lookup: CDR1 SNHLY, CDR2 FYNNEI. This CDR3 region has 14 residues. Variable domain in full (rest from reference TRBV2 and TRBJ1-2): EPEVTQTPSHQVTQMGQEVILRCVPISNHLYFYWYRQILGQKVEFLVSFYNNEISEKSEIFDDQFSVERPDGSNFTLKIRSTKLEDSAMYFCASSRQGVDYGYTFGSGTRLTVV.

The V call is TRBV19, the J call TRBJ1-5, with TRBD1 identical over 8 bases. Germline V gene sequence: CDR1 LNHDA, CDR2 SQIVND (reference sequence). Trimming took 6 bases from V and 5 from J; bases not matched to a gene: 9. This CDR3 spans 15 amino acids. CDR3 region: CASRSPGGFHQPQHF. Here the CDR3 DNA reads TGTGCCAGTAGATCCCCAGGGGGCTTTCATCAGCCCCAGCATTTT.

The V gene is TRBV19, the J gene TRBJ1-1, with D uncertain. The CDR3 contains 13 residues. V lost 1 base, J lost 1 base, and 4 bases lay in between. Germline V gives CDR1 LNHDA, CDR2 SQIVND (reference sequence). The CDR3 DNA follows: TGTGCCAGTAGTATAGGGAGGAACACTGAAGCTTTCTTT. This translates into CASSIGRNTEAFF.

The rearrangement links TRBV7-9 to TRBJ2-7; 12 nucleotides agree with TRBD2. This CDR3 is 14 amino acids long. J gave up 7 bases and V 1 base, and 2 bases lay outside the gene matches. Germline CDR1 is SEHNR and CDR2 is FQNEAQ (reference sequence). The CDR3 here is CASSLGGLAGEQYF. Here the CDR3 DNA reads TGTGCCAGCAGCTTAGGTGGACTAGCGGGAGAGCAGTACTTC. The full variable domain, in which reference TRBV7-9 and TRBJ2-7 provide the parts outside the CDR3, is DTGVSQNPRHKITKRGQNVTFRCDPISEHNRLYWYRQTLGQGPEFLTYFQNEAQLEKSRLLSDRFSAERPKGSFSTLEIQRTEQGDSAMYLCASSLGGLAGEQYFGPGTRLTVT.